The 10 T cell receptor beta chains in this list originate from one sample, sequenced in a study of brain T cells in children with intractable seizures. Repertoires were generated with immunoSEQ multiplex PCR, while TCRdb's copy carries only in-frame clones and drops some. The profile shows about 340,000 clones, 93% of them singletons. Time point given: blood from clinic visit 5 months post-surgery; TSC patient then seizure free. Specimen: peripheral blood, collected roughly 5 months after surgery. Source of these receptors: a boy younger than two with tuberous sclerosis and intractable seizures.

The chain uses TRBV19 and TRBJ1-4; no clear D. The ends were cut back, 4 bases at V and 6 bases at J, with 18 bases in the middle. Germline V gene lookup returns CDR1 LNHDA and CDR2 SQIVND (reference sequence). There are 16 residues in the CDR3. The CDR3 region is CASSKPWTGRDEKLFF. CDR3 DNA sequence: TGTGCCAGTAGTAAACCCTGGACGGGAAGGGATGAAAAACTGTTTTTT.

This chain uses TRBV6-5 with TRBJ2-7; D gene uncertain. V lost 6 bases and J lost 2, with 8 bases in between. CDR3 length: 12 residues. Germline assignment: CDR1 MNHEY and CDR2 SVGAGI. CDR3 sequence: CASSGGPYEQYF. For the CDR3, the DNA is TGTGCCAGCAGCGGCGGCCCCTACGAGCAGTACTTC.

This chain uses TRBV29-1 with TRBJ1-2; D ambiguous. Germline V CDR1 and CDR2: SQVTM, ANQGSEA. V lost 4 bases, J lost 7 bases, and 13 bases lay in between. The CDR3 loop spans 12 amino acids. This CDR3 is CSVVLPPGGYTF. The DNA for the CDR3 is TGCAGCGTTGTTCTCCCCCCTGGTGGCTACACCTTC.

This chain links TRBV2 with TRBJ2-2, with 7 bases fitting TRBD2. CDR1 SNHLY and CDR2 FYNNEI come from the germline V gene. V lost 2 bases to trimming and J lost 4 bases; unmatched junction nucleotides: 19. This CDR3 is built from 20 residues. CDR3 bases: TGTGCCAGCAGTGAAATTCTGTCTAGCGGACAACGAGGAGGCACCGGGGAGCTGTTTTTT. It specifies CASSEILSSGQRGGTGELFF.

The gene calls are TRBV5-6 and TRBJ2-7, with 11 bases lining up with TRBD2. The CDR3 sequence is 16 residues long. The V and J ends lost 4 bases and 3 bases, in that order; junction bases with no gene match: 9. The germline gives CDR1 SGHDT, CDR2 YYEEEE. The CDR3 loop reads CASSLEPGLADYEQYF. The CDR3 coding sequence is TGTGCCAGCAGCCTGGAACCGGGACTAGCGGACTACGAGCAGTACTTC.

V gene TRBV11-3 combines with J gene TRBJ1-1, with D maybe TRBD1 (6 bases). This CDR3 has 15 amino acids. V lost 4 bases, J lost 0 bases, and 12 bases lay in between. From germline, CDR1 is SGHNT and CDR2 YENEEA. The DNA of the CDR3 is TGTGCCAGCAGCTCACAGGGTACCCTGAACACTGAAGCTTTCTTT. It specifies CASSSQGTLNTEAFF. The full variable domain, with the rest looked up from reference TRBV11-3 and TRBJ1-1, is EAGVVQSPRYKIIEKKQPVAFWCNPISGHNTLYWYLQNLGQGPELLIRYENEEAVDDSQLPKDRFSAERLKGVDSTLKIQPAELGDSAVYLCASSSQGTLNTEAFFGQGTRLTVV.

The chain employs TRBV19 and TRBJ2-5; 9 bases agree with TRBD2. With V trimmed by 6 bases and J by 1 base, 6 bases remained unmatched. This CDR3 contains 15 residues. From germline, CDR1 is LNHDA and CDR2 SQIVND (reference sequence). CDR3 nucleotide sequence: TGTGCCAGTAGGTTTAGCGGGGGCACCCAAGAGACCCAGTACTTC. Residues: CASRFSGGTQETQYF. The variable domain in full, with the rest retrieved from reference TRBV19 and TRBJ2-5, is DGGITQSPKYLFRKEGQNVTLSCEQNLNHDAMYWYRQDPGQGLRLIYYSQIVNDFQKGDIAEGYSVSREKKESFPLTVTSAQKNPTAFYLCASRFSGGTQETQYFGPGTRLLVL.

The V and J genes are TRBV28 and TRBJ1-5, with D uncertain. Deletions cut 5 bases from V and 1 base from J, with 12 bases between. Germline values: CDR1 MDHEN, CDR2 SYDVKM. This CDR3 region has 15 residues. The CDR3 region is CASSLVDRSNQPQHF. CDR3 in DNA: TGTGCCAGCAGTCTCGTCGACCGGAGCAATCAGCCCCAGCATTTT.

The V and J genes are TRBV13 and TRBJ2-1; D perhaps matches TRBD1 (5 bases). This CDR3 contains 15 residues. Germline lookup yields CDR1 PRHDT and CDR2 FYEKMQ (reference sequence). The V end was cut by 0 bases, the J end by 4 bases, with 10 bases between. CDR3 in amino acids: CASSLGPRQYNEQFF. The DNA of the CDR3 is TGTGCCAGCAGCTTAGGCCCCAGACAGTACAATGAGCAGTTCTTC.

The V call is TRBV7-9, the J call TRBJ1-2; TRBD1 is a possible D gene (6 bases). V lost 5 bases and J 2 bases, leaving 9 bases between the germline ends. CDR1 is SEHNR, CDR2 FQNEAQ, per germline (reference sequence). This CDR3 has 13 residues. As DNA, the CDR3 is TGTGCCAGCAGCGAGGACAGCAACTATGGCTACACCTTC. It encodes CASSEDSNYGYTF. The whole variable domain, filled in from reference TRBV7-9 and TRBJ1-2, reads DTGVSQNPRHKITKRGQNVTFRCDPISEHNRLYWYRQTLGQGPEFLTYFQNEAQLEKSRLLSDRFSAERPKGSFSTLEIQRTEQGDSAMYLCASSEDSNYGYTFGSGTRLTVV.